This T cell receptor beta chain was captured by sequencing in a study of blood T cell repertoires in COVID-19. The CDR3 has 15 amino acids. Germline V gene data show CDR1 as LNHDA and CDR2 as SQIVND (reference sequence). Between the trimmed V and J ends, which lost 1 base and 4 bases, there was a span of 11 bases. This table comes from immunoSEQ multiplex PCR, and its TCRdb copy is limited to in-frame clones, with some not included. The table lists roughly 120,000 clones, more than 75% of them singletons, with roughly 8.2% in the top ten. The source of this sequence is a man in his 70s with acute or convalescent COVID-19. Sequencing was performed on peripheral blood. V and J are TRBV19 and TRBJ1-5; perhaps TRBD1 as D (5 bases). CDR3 region: CASSIVRAPNQPQHF. The CDR3 DNA sequence: TGTGCCAGTAGTATAGTCAGGGCCCCAAATCAGCCCCAGCATTTT.